This record concerns one T cell receptor (beta chain) sequence. V was trimmed by 3 bases and J by 6 bases, leaving 6 bases between them. The CDR3 has 12 amino acids. Germline lookup yields CDR1 MDHEN and CDR2 SYDVKM. Arm-PCR of CDR3 regions and iRepertoire HTBI primers were used to build TCR beta libraries. TCRdb reanalysed the multiplex PCR reads using MiXCR and keeps one entry per CDR3 protein. The sample contains a few hundred thousand distinct CDR3 sequences, more than 15% of which appear only once. Time point in this sample: newly diagnosed GD, antithyroid drugs for less than 3 months. The TCR library was made from RNA that had been extracted from PBMCs in TRIzol. This sample is drawn from a study of regulatory T cells in long-lasting Graves disease. Study at large: Graves' patients, newly diagnosed, had taken antithyroid drugs under 3 months.

These data are also associated with another study on T cells in Graves' hyperthyroidism and ophthalmopathy.

This sequence joins TRBV28 and TRBJ1-5; no clear D. The sequence was collected from a woman aged 25 to 39 with Graves disease. This specimen consisted of peripheral blood mononuclear cells (PBMCs), obtained at new diagnosis, from a patient treated with antithyroid drugs. In nucleotides, the CDR3 is TGTGCCAGCAGTTTGATACCTCAGCCCCAGCATTTT. Amino acid sequence: CASSLIPQPQHF.